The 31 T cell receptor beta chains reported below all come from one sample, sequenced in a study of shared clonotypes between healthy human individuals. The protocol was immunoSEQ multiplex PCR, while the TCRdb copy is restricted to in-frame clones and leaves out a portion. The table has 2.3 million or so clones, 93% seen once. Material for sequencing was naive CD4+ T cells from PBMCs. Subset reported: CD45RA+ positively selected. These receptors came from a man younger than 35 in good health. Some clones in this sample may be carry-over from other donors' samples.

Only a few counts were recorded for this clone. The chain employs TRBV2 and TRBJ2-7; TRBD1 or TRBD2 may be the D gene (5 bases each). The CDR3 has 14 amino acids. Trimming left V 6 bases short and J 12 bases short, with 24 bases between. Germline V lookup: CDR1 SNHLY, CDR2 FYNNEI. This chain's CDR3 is CASREGSRVLRGYF. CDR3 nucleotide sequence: TGTGCCAGCAGAGAGGGGAGCAGGGTCCTACGAGGGTACTTC.

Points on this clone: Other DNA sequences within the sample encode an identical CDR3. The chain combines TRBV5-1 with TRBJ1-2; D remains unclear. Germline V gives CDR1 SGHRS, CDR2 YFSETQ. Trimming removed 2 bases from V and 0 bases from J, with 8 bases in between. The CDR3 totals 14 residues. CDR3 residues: CASSLGGTNYGYTF. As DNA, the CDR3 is TGCGCCAGCAGCTTAGGCGGAACTAACTATGGCTACACCTTC.

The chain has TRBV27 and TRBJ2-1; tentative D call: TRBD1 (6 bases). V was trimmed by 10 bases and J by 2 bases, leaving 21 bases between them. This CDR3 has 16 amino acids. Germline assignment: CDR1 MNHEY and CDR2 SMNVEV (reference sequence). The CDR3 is CATVSWGQGPYNEQFF. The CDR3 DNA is TGTGCCACAGTTTCCTGGGGGCAAGGCCCCTACAATGAGCAGTTCTTC.

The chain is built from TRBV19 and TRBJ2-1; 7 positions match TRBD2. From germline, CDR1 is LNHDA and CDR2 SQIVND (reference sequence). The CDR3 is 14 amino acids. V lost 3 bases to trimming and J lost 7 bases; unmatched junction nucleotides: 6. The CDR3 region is CASSMGGPTNEQFF. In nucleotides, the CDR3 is TGTGCCAGTAGTATGGGAGGGCCTACGAATGAGCAGTTCTTC.

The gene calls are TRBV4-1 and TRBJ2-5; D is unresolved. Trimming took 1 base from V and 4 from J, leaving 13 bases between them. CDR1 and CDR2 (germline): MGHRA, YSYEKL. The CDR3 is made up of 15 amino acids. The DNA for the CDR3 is TGCGCCAGCAGCCAAGTAGGCGTGATCGTAGAGACCCAGTACTTC. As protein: CASSQVGVIVETQYF.

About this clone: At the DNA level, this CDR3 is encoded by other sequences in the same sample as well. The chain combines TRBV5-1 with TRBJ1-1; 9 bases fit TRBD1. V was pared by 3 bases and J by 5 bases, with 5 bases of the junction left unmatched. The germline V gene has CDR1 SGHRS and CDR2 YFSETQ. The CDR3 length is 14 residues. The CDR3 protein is CASSWGQGGTEAFF. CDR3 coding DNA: TGCGCCAGCAGCTGGGGACAGGGCGGTACTGAAGCTTTCTTT.

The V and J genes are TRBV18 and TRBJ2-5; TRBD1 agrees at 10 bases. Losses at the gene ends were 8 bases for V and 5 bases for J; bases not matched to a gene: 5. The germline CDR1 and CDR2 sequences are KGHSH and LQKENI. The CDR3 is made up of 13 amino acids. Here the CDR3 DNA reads TGTGCCAGCACGACAGGGGGCGCGGAGACCCAGTACTTC. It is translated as CASTTGGAETQYF.

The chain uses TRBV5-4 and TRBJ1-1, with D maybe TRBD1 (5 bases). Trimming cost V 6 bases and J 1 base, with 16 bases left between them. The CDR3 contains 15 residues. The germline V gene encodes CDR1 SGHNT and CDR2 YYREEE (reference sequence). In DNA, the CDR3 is TGTGCCAGCACCCAAAACGGGGGGTCGAACACTGAAGCTTTCTTT. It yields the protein CASTQNGGSNTEAFF.

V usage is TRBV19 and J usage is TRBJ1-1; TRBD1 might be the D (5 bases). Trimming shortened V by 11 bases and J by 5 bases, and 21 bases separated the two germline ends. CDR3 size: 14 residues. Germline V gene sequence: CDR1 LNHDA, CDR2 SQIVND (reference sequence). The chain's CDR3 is CASQSGRVSTEAFF. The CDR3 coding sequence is TGTGCCTCCCAATCGGGCAGGGTGAGTACTGAAGCTTTCTTT.

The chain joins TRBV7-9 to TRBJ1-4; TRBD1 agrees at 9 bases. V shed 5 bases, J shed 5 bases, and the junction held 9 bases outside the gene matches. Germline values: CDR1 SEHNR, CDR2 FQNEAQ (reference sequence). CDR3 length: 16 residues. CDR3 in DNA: TGTGCCAGCAGCACGGGTTACAGGGGGCCGAATGAAAAACTGTTTTTT. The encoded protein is CASSTGYRGPNEKLFF. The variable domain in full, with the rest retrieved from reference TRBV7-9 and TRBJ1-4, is DTGVSQNPRHKITKRGQNVTFRCDPISEHNRLYWYRQTLGQGPEFLTYFQNEAQLEKSRLLSDRFSAERPKGSFSTLEIQRTEQGDSAMYLCASSTGYRGPNEKLFFGSGTQLSVL.

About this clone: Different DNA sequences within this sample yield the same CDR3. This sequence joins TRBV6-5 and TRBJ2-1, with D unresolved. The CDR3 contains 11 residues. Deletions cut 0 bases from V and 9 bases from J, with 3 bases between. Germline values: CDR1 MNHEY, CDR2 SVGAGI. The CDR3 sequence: CASSYSGEQFF. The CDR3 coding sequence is TGTGCCAGCAGTTACTCTGGTGAGCAGTTCTTC.

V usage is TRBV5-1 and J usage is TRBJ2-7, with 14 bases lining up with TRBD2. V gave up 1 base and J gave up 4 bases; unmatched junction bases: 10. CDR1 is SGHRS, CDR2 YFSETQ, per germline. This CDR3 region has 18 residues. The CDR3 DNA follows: TGCGCCAGCAGCTTGCACTCCGGGACTAGCGGGAGTCCGTACGAGCAGTACTTC. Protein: CASSLHSGTSGSPYEQYF.

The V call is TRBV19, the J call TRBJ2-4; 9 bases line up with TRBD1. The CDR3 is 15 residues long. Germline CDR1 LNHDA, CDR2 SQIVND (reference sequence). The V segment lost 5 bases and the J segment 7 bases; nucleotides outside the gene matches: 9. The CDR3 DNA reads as TGTGCCAGTAGTTCACCACAGGGGGCCCGGAACATTCAGTACTTC. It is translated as CASSSPQGARNIQYF.

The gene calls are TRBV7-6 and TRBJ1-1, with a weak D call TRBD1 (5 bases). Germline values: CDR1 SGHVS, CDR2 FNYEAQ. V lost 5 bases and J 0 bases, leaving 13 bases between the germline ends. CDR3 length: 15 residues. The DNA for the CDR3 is TGTGCCAGCAGCCATAAGGTAGGGGTGAACACTGAAGCTTTCTTT. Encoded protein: CASSHKVGVNTEAFF.

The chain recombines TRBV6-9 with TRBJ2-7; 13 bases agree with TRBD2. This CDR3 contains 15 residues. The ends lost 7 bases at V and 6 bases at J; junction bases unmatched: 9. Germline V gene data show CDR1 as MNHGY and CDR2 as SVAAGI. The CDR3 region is CASIPLAGGPSEQYF. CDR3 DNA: TGTGCCAGCATACCACTAGCGGGAGGGCCGAGCGAGCAGTACTTC.

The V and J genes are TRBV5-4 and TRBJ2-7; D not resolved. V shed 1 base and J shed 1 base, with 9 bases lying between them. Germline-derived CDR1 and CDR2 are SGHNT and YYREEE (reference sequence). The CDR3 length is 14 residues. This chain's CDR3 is CASSLKDPSYEQYF. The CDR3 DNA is TGTGCCAGCAGCTTGAAGGATCCTTCCTACGAGCAGTACTTC.

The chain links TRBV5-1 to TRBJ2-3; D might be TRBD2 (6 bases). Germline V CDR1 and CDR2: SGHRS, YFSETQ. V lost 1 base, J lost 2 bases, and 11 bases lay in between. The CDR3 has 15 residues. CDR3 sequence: CASSLKTGDTDTQYF. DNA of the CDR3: TGCGCCAGCAGCTTGAAAACGGGAGACACAGATACGCAGTATTTT.

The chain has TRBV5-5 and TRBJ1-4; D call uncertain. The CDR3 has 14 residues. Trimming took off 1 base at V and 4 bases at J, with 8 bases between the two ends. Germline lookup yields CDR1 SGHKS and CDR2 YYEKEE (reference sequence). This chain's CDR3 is CASSLYGNNEKLFF. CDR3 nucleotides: TGTGCCAGCAGCTTGTACGGGAATAATGAAAAACTGTTTTTT.

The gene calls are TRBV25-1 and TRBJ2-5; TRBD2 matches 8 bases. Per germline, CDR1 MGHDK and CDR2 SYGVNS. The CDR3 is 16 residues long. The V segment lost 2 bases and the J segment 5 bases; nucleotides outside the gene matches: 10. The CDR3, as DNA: TGTGCCAGCAGTGAAATAGGGATTAGCGGGATTGAGACCCAGTACTTC. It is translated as CASSEIGISGIETQYF.

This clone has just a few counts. The CDR3 sequence is CASSLTKGNTEAFF. The CDR3 DNA follows: TGTGCCAGCAGCCTGACTAAGGGGAACACTGAAGCTTTCTTT. The V and J genes are TRBV7-3 and TRBJ1-1; D remains ambiguous. The CDR3 length is 14 residues. CDR1 SGHTA and CDR2 FQGTGA come from the germline V gene. Trimming left V 5 bases short and J 1 base short, with 11 bases between.

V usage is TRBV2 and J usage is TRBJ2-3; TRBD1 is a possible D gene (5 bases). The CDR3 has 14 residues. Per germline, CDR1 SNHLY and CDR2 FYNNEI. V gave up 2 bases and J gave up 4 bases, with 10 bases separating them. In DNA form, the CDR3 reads TGTGCCAGCAGTGAACAGGGCCTCGCAGATACGCAGTATTTT. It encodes CASSEQGLADTQYF.

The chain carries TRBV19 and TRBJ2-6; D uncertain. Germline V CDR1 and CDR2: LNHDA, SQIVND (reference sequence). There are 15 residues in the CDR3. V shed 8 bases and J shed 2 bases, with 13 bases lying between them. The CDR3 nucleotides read TGTGCCAGTTCTAGTGGAATCCCTGGGGCCAACGTCCTGACTTTC. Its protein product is CASSSGIPGANVLTF.

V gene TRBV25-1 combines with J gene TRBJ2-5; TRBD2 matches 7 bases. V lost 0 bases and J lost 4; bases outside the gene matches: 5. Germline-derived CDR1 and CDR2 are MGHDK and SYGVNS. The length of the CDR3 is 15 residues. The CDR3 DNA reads TGTGCCAGCAGTGAATATGCCGGGAGGAGAGAGACCCAGTACTTC. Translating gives CASSEYAGRRETQYF.

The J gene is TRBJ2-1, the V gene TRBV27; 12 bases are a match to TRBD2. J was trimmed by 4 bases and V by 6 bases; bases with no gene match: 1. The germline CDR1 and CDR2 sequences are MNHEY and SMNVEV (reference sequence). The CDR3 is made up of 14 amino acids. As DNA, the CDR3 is TGTGCCAGCAGAGGACTAGCGGGATACAATGAGCAGTTCTTC. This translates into CASRGLAGYNEQFF.

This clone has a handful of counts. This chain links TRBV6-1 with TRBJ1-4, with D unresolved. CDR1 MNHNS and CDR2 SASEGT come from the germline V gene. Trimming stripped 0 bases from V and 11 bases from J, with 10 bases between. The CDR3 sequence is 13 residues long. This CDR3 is CASSEAWSVKLFF. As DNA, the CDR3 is TGTGCCAGCAGTGAAGCGTGGAGCGTCAAACTGTTTTTT.

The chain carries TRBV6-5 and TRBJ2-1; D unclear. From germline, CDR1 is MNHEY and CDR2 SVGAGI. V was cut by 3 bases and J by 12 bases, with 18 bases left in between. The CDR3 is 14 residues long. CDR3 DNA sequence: TGTGCCAGCAGTTATAACAGCCGGGCGTCGGGGCAGTTCTTC. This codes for CASSYNSRASGQFF.

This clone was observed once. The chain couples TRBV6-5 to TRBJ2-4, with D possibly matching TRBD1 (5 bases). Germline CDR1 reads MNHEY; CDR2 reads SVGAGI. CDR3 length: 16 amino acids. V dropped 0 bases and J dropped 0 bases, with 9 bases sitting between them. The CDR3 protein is CASSYSPQGAKNIQYF. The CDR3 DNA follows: TGTGCCAGCAGTTACTCTCCCCAGGGAGCCAAAAACATTCAGTACTTC.

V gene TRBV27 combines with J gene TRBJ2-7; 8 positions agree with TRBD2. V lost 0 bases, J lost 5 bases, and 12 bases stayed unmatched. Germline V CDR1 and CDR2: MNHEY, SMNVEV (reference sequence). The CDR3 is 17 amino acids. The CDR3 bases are TGTGCCAGCAGTTTATCCCGCCCGGGCGGGAGGTCGCACGAGCAGTACTTC. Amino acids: CASSLSRPGGRSHEQYF.

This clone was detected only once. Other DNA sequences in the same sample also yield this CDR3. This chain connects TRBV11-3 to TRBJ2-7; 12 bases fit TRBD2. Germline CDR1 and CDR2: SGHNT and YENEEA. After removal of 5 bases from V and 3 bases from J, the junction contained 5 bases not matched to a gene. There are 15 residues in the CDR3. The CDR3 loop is CASSPGLAGIYEQYF. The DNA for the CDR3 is TGTGCCAGCAGCCCAGGACTAGCGGGGATCTACGAGCAGTACTTC.

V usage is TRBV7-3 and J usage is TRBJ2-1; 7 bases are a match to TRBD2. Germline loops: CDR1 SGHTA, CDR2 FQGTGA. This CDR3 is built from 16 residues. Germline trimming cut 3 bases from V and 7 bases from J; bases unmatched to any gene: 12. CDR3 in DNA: TGTGCCAGCAGCTTGGGCTCCGCGGGAGAAGCGAATGAGCAGTTCTTC. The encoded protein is CASSLGSAGEANEQFF.

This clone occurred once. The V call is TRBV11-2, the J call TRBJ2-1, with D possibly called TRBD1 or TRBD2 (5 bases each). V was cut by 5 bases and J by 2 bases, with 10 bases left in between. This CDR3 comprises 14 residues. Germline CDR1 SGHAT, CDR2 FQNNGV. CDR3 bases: TGTGCCAGCAGCGCCGGGACGGCCTACAATGAGCAGTTCTTC. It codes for CASSAGTAYNEQFF.